This TCR beta chain was documented in a study of blood T cell repertoires in COVID-19. For the study at large: From T cells, B-cell-depleted T cells, or PBMCs came the material, which was cDNA or gDNA.

Here immunoSEQ multiplex PCR was the method, and the copy in TCRdb shows in-frame clones only, minus some. The sample records roughly 55,000 clones, 75% to 90% being singletons. Sequenced: peripheral blood. This TCR came from a woman aged 55-70 years with acute or convalescent COVID-19.

CDR3 coding DNA: TGTGCCATCAGTGAAGGGAGAAGCTCCTACGAGCAGTACTTC. Its translation: CAISEGRSSYEQYF. The chain has TRBV10-3 and TRBJ2-7; tentatively, D is TRBD2 (5 bases). The germline CDR1 and CDR2 sequences are ENHRY and SYGVKD. The CDR3 has 14 residues. V was pared by 3 bases and J by 0 bases, with 9 bases between.